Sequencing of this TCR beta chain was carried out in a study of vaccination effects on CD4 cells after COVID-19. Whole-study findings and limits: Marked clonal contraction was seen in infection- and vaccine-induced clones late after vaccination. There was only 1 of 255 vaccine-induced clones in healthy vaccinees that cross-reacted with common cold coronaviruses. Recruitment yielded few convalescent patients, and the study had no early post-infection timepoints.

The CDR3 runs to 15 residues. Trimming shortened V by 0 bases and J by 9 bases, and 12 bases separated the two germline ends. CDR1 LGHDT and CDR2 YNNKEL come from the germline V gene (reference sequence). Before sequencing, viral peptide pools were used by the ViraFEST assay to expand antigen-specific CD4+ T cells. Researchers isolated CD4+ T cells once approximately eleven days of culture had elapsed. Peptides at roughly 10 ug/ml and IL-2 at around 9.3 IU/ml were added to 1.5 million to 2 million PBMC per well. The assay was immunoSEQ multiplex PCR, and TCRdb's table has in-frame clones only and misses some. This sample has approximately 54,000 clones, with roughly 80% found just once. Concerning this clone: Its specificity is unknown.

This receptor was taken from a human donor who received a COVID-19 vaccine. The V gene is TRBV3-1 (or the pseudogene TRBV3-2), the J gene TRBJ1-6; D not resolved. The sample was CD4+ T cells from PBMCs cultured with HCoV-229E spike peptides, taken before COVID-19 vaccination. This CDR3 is CASSQDLRFGSPLHF. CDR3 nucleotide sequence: TGTGCCAGCAGCCAAGATCTGAGGTTTGGTTCACCCCTCCACTTT.